Below, 16 T cell receptor beta chains from the same sample are listed, as sequenced in a study of regulatory T cells in long-lasting Graves disease. Time point noted: newly diagnosed GD, antithyroid drugs for less than 3 months. RNA isolated from PBMCs was used to make the TCR library. Both iRepertoire HTBI primers and Arm-PCR of CDR3 regions were used to build the TCR beta libraries. TCRdb processed the multiplex PCR reads anew with MiXCR; each CDR3 protein has one entry. The table has 400,000 to 550,000 distinct CDR3 sequences, more than 12% seen once. Another study also made use of these data, one on T cells in Graves' hyperthyroidism and ophthalmopathy.

The sample in question was peripheral blood mononuclear cells (PBMCs), obtained at new diagnosis, from a patient treated with antithyroid drugs. These receptors were collected from a woman between 25 and 40 years old with Graves disease.

Notes on this clonotype: This may come from a read error, since a much larger clone is one base off. The chain employs TRBV5-6 and TRBJ2-1; D ambiguous. Germline CDR1 SGHDT, CDR2 YYEEEE. This CDR3 spans 15 amino acids. The CDR3, as DNA: TGTGCCAGCAGCTTGGGTCTAGTCTCCTACAATGACCAGTTCTTC. Its translation: CASSLGLVSYNDQFF.

The chain employs TRBV20-1 and TRBJ2-1; 9 bases line up with TRBD2. This CDR3 comprises 16 residues. The V gene's germline CDR1 is DFQATT and CDR2 SNEGSKA (reference sequence). The junction had 13 bases not matched to a gene; V was cut back by 6 bases and J by 4 bases. CDR3 region: CSADPSSSGKYNEQFF. CDR3 nucleotide sequence: TGCAGTGCAGACCCTAGTTCTAGCGGGAAATACAATGAGCAGTTCTTC.

This chain connects TRBV20-1 to TRBJ2-7; TRBD1 aligns across 10 bases. This CDR3 contains 14 residues. V lost 6 bases and J lost 4; bases outside the gene matches: 9. Germline V gives CDR1 DFQATT, CDR2 SNEGSKA (reference sequence). This CDR3 reads CSARDRGRWYEQYF. DNA for the CDR3: TGCAGTGCGCGCGACAGGGGGCGCTGGTACGAGCAGTACTTC.

This clonotype came up many times. CDR3 sequence: CASSEGGGEDTQYF. The CDR3 DNA follows: TGTGCCAGCAGTGAAGGGGGAGGTGAAGATACGCAGTATTTT. The rearrangement uses TRBV2 and TRBJ2-3; TRBD2 is a possible D gene (6 bases). The germline V and J ends were trimmed by 1 base and 5 bases, with 10 bases remaining between them. CDR1 and CDR2 from the germline V gene are SNHLY and FYNNEI. This CDR3 region has 14 residues.

This clonotype occurred many times. CDR3 DNA: TGCAGTGCGACGGAGCGAGGGAGGGGAGAGACCCAGTACTTC. Its protein is CSATERGRGETQYF. This rearrangement joins TRBV20-1 to TRBJ2-5; 7 positions agree with TRBD2. This CDR3 is built from 14 residues. Looked up from germline, CDR1 is DFQATT and CDR2 is SNEGSKA (reference sequence). The ends lost 6 bases at V and 4 bases at J; junction bases unmatched: 11.

J is TRBJ2-1 and V is TRBV7-9, with TRBD2 as a possible D gene (6 bases). Germline V gives CDR1 SEHNR, CDR2 FQNEAQ (reference sequence). This CDR3 is built from 13 residues. The ends were cut back, 5 bases at V and 8 bases at J, with 13 bases in the middle. The chain's CDR3 is CASSPRGGDEQFF. DNA of the CDR3: TGTGCCAGCAGCCCCCGGGGAGGAGATGAGCAGTTCTTC.

Turning to this clonotype: A read error may be the cause here, since a much bigger clone is one base away. The chain joins TRBV20-1 to TRBJ2-2; the D call may be TRBD1 or TRBD2 (5 bases each). CDR1 DFQATT and CDR2 SNEGSKA come from the germline V gene (reference sequence). The CDR3 is made up of 14 amino acids. The CDR3 loop reads CRVMRGANTGELVF. CDR3 DNA sequence: TGCAGGGTAATGCGAGGGGCGAACACCGGGGAGCTGGTTTTT.

J is TRBJ1-1 and V is TRBV6-1; D unclear. V lost 8 bases and J lost 4, with 11 bases in between. The CDR3 covers 12 residues. Looked up from germline, CDR1 is MNHNS and CDR2 is SASEGT. The CDR3 DNA is TGTGCCAGCCGCTCTGGGATCACTGAAGCTTTCTTT. This sequence encodes CASRSGITEAFF.

This clonotype was seen repeatedly, ten times or more. The chain is built from TRBV29-1 and TRBJ1-1, with D perhaps TRBD1 (5 bases). Germline V CDR1 and CDR2: SQVTM, ANQGSEA. The CDR3 contains 11 residues. Deletions cut 5 bases from V and 5 bases from J, with 9 bases between. Written as DNA, the CDR3 is TGCAGCGTTCGTTGGGGGACTGAAGCTTTCTTT. It specifies CSVRWGTEAFF. Looking up the rest from reference TRBV29-1 and TRBJ1-1 gives the full variable domain: SAVISQKPSRDICQRGTSLTIQCQVDSQVTMMFWYRQQPGQSLTLIATANQGSEATYESGFVIDKFPISRPNLTFSTLTVSNMSPEDSSIYLCSVRWGTEAFFGQGTRLTVV.

The table lists this clonotype with many counts. The chain carries TRBV7-6 and TRBJ2-2; a possible D gene is TRBD1 (5 bases). The length of the CDR3 is 16 residues. Germline loops: CDR1 SGHVS, CDR2 FNYEAQ. The V gene lost 2 bases and the J gene lost 6 bases, with 16 bases spanning the gap. CDR3 bases: TGTGCCAGCAGCTTAAAAAGGGGCAGGGCCCCCGGGGAGCTGTTTTTT. Encoded protein: CASSLKRGRAPGELFF. Drawing the rest from reference TRBV7-6 and TRBJ2-2, the complete variable domain is GAGVSQSPRYKVTKRGQDVALRCDPISGHVSLYWYRQALGQGPEFLTYFNYEAQQDKSGLPNDRFSAERPEGSISTLTIQRTEQRDSAMYRCASSLKRGRAPGELFFGEGSRLTVL.

This clonotype was detected only a few times. The V gene is TRBV15, the J gene TRBJ1-1; D is perhaps TRBD1 (6 bases). CDR3 length: 15 residues. From germline, CDR1 is LNHNV and CDR2 YYDKDF (reference sequence). Trimming removed 5 bases at V and 2 bases at J, with 15 bases between. Here the CDR3 reads CATSGGGALNTEAFF. CDR3 in DNA: TGTGCCACCAGCGGCGGGGGGGCTCTTAACACTGAAGCTTTCTTT.

This clonotype has just a few counts. Given a much more abundant clone one base away, this may be a read error. V gene TRBV20-1 combines with J gene TRBJ2-7; 7 bases map to TRBD2. Losses at the gene ends were 6 bases for V and 0 bases for J; bases not matched to a gene: 2. The CDR3 is 12 amino acids. Germline CDR1 reads DFQATT; CDR2 reads SNEGSKA (reference sequence). As DNA, the CDR3 is TGCAGTGCCAGGACTAGCTCCTACGAGCAGTACTTC. It specifies CSARTSSYEQYF.

This clonotype was counted a few times. The genes are TRBV6-4 and TRBJ2-6, with 9 nucleotides matching TRBD1. Trimming removed 3 bases from V and 1 base from J; junction bases left unmatched: 1. The CDR3 totals 16 residues. CDR1 is MRHNA and CDR2 is SNTAGT in the germline V gene. This CDR3 is CASSEGTGSGANVLTF. The CDR3 DNA reads TGTGCCAGCAGTGAAGGGACAGGGTCTGGGGCCAACGTCCTGACTTTC.

This clonotype was observed a few times. V and J are TRBV30 and TRBJ1-2, with D hard to call. The germline CDR1 and CDR2 sequences are GTSNPN and SVGIG (reference sequence). The CDR3 extends over 12 amino acids. V was shortened by 5 bases and J by 4 bases, with 11 bases between the two germline ends. The DNA of the CDR3 is TGTGCCTGGGATCCGGTGGGCTATGGCTACACCTTC. It is translated as CAWDPVGYGYTF.

This clonotype was seen many times. V gene TRBV30 combines with J gene TRBJ2-1, with TRBD2 identical over 11 bases. The CDR3 is 15 amino acids. CDR1 and CDR2 from the germline V gene are GTSNPN and SVGIG (reference sequence). V lost 7 bases, J lost 3 bases, and 8 bases stayed unmatched. As DNA, the CDR3 is TGTGCCTTCGAGATACTAGCGGGAGTCTACAATGAGCAGTTCTTC. Translation gives CAFEILAGVYNEQFF. Drawing the rest from reference TRBV30 and TRBJ2-1, the complete variable domain is SQTIHQWPATLVQPVGSPLSLECTVEGTSNPNLYWYRQAAGRGLQLLFYSVGIGQISSEVPQNLSASRPQDRQFILSSKKLLLSDSGFYLCAFEILAGVYNEQFFGPGTRLTVL.

This clonotype has a single count. The J gene is TRBJ1-2, the V gene TRBV15, with D maybe TRBD1 (5 bases). The CDR3 is made up of 14 amino acids. V was pared by 0 bases and J by 0 bases, with 5 bases between. Germline assignment: CDR1 LNHNV and CDR2 YYDKDF (reference sequence). This CDR3 is CATSRETANYGYTF. The DNA of the CDR3 is TGTGCCACCAGCAGAGAGACAGCTAACTATGGCTACACCTTC. The whole variable domain, remainder taken from reference TRBV15 and TRBJ1-2, is DAMVIQNPRYQVTQFGKPVTLSCSQTLNHNVMYWYQQKSSQAPKLLFHYYDKDFNNEADTPDNFQSRRPNTSFCFLDIRSPGLGDTAMYLCATSRETANYGYTFGSGTRLTVV.